This T cell receptor (beta chain) was identified during a study of blood T cell repertoires in COVID-19. Study context: The United States, Italy and Spain provided the acute and convalescent COVID-19 samples. T cells, B-cell-depleted T cells, or PBMCs provided the cDNA or gDNA that served as material.

Authors' methods: Amplified reference gene primers provided the basis for estimating nucleated cell counts. This table comes from immunoSEQ multiplex PCR, and its TCRdb copy is limited to in-frame clones, with some not included. V and J calls and clone size are as listed in that table; D and trimming were resolved from the DNA. The table has about 190,000 clones, 70% to 80% seen once. CDR1 and CDR2 from the germline V gene are SGHVS and FQNEAQ. This CDR3 comprises 15 residues. Losses at the gene ends were 6 bases for V and 4 bases for J; bases not matched to a gene: 4. Sequences were obtained from peripheral blood. The gene calls are TRBV7-8 and TRBJ2-1; the match to TRBD2 covers 12 bases. The clonotype was recovered from a woman in her forties or fifties with acute or convalescent COVID-19. The CDR3 protein is CASRLTSGGYNEQFF. The CDR3, as DNA: TGTGCCAGCAGACTCACTAGCGGGGGGTACAATGAGCAGTTCTTC.